One and the same sample provided the 15 T cell receptor beta chains below, sequenced in a study of blood T cell repertoires in COVID-19 (TCRdb year 2020). Library preparation used the immunoSEQ multiplex PCR assay. In TCRdb, the immuneACCESS table is reduced to in-frame sequences with V and J assigned. These tables do not hold every clone; where another copy was compared, an unresolved V gene accounts for under half, and the others remain unexplained. The sample has some 120,000 clones on record, around 89% of them singletons. The top ten hold about 1.5% of the sample. The material sequenced was peripheral blood. All receptors come from a human donor in a cohort sampled during active COVID-19.

V gene TRBV4-2 combines with J gene TRBJ2-7; tentative D call: TRBD1 (6 bases). The germline gives CDR1 LGHNA, CDR2 YNFKEQ. This CDR3 is built from 13 residues. Trimming left V 1 base short and J 6 bases short, with 10 bases between. CDR3 DNA sequence: TGTGCCAGCAGCCAAGTAGGGGGACCCGAGCAGTACTTC. It translates to CASSQVGGPEQYF.

The V gene is TRBV14, the J gene TRBJ1-2; D not certain. Germline CDR1 SGHDN, CDR2 FVKESK. V dropped 0 bases and J dropped 2 bases, with 4 bases sitting between them. The CDR3 extends over 13 amino acids. The CDR3 region has the DNA TGTGCCAGCAGCCAAGACATGAACTATGGCTACACCTTC. Protein product: CASSQDMNYGYTF.

This sequence joins TRBV28 and TRBJ2-3; D perhaps matches TRBD1 (6 bases). The CDR3 extends over 14 amino acids. V lost 5 bases, J lost 4 bases, and 13 bases lay in between. Germline CDR1 MDHEN, CDR2 SYDVKM. This CDR3 reads CASSITTGSDTQYF. The CDR3 DNA reads as TGTGCCAGCAGTATCACTACAGGGTCAGATACGCAGTATTTT.

The chain employs TRBV18 and TRBJ2-6, with 10 nucleotides matching TRBD1. Trimming cost V 2 bases and J 1 base; bases outside gene matches: 2. The CDR3 is made up of 17 amino acids. Germline CDR1 reads KGHSH; CDR2 reads LQKENI. The CDR3 here is CASSPMGQGSGANVLTF. The CDR3 region has the DNA TGTGCCAGCTCACCAATGGGACAGGGGTCTGGGGCCAACGTCCTGACTTTC.

This sequence joins TRBV28 and TRBJ1-1; D possibly corresponds to TRBD1 (5 bases). The CDR3 covers 15 residues. CDR1 is MDHEN and CDR2 is SYDVKM in the germline V gene. V lost 7 bases and J lost 1, with 16 bases in between. The CDR3, as DNA: TGTGCCAGCACCTTTGCCGACAGACCGAACACTGAAGCTTTCTTT. As protein: CASTFADRPNTEAFF.

V and J are TRBV10-1 and TRBJ2-7, with D maybe TRBD2 (5 bases). The CDR3 extends over 15 amino acids. The germline V gene encodes CDR1 WNHNN and CDR2 SYGVQD (reference sequence). Trimming took off 4 bases at V and 3 bases at J, with 16 bases between the two ends. CDR3 sequence reads: CASSGRVRRNYEQYF. Written as DNA, the CDR3 is TGCGCCAGCAGTGGGCGGGTGAGACGCAACTACGAGCAGTACTTC.

The rearrangement links TRBV5-6 to TRBJ2-7; tentatively, D is TRBD2 (6 bases). The CDR3 spans 14 residues. V shed 1 base and J shed 4 bases, with 12 bases lying between them. The germline gives CDR1 SGHDT, CDR2 YYEEEE. CDR3 residues: CASSLWRGSYEQYF. The CDR3 nucleotides are TGTGCCAGCAGCTTGTGGCGGGGCTCATACGAGCAGTACTTC.

The chain recombines TRBV5-4 with TRBJ1-2, with 7 bases fitting TRBD1. Germline assignment: CDR1 SGHNT and CDR2 YYREEE (reference sequence). Trimming cost V 1 base and J 3 bases; bases outside gene matches: 3. The CDR3 length is 14 residues. CDR3 sequence reads: CASSLWQGDYGYTF. CDR3 sequence (DNA): TGTGCCAGCAGCTTGTGGCAGGGGGACTATGGCTACACCTTC.

This rearrangement joins TRBV9 to TRBJ1-6, with TRBD1 identical over 10 bases. The junction had 4 bases not matched to a gene; V was cut back by 5 bases and J by 8 bases. This CDR3 region has 14 residues. CDR1 and CDR2 (germline): SGDLS, YYNGEE. CDR3 bases: TGTGCCAGCAGAACCGGGACAGGGGATTCACCCCTCCACTTT. Protein sequence: CASRTGTGDSPLHF. Combining the CDR3 with reference TRBV9 and TRBJ1-6 gives the whole variable domain DSGVTQTPKHLITATGQRVTLRCSPRSGDLSVYWYQQSLDQGLQFLIQYYNGEERAKGNILERFSAQQFPDLHSELNLSSLELGDSALYFCASRTGTGDSPLHFGNGTRLTVT.

The chain couples TRBV7-9 to TRBJ2-7; 10 bases agree with TRBD1. Germline lookup yields CDR1 SEHNR and CDR2 FQNEAQ (reference sequence). This CDR3 contains 18 residues. Unmatched junction bases numbered 10, after V lost 0 bases and J lost 2 bases. CDR3 sequence: CASSLAGIPGTGAYEQYF. The CDR3 coding sequence is TGTGCCAGCAGCTTAGCGGGGATACCCGGGACAGGGGCCTACGAGCAGTACTTC.

The rearrangement joins TRBV5-1 to TRBJ1-4, with unresolved D. In germline, CDR1 is SGHRS, CDR2 YFSETQ. This CDR3 region has 15 residues. Deletions cut 1 base from V and 1 base from J, with 8 bases between. The CDR3 bases are TGCGCCAGCAGCTTGTCTGGAGGAACTAATGAAAAACTGTTTTTT. Residues: CASSLSGGTNEKLFF.

The chain employs TRBV5-5 and TRBJ1-1; 8 bases are shared with TRBD1. The CDR3 runs to 16 residues. Trimming removed 4 bases from V and 0 bases from J; junction bases left unmatched: 8. The germline gives CDR1 SGHKS, CDR2 YYEKEE (reference sequence). CDR3 amino acids: CASSPGTGGLNTEAFF. In DNA, the CDR3 is TGTGCCAGCAGCCCAGGGACAGGAGGATTGAACACTGAAGCTTTCTTT.

V is TRBV28 and J is TRBJ2-1, with D tentatively TRBD2 (7 bases). Trimming removed 9 bases at V and 8 bases at J, with 23 bases between. The CDR3 contains 15 residues. CDR1 is MDHEN and CDR2 is SYDVKM in the germline V gene. The CDR3 region has the DNA TGTGCCAGTACCACAGGGAGGGGGGTTCGGGATGAGCAGTTCTTC. As protein: CASTTGRGVRDEQFF.

The sample holds a few counts of this clone. This chain joins TRBV25-1 and TRBJ2-7, with 11 bases matching TRBD1. The CDR3 loop spans 13 amino acids. Germline-derived CDR1 and CDR2 are MGHDK and SYGVNS. Trimming cost V 9 bases and J 6 bases; bases outside gene matches: 7. CDR3 nucleotide sequence: TGTGCCAGTCGGACAGGGGGCACGGGCGAGCAGTACTTC. This codes for CASRTGGTGEQYF.

This chain uses TRBV4-1 with TRBJ2-2; D possibly corresponds to TRBD2 (6 bases). From germline, CDR1 is MGHRA and CDR2 YSYEKL. There are 16 residues in the CDR3. Trimming took off 1 base at V and 2 bases at J, with 11 bases between the two ends. The CDR3 region has the DNA TGCGCCAGCAGCCAAGGCTGGGGGGACAACACCGGGGAGCTGTTTTTT. Its translation is CASSQGWGDNTGELFF.